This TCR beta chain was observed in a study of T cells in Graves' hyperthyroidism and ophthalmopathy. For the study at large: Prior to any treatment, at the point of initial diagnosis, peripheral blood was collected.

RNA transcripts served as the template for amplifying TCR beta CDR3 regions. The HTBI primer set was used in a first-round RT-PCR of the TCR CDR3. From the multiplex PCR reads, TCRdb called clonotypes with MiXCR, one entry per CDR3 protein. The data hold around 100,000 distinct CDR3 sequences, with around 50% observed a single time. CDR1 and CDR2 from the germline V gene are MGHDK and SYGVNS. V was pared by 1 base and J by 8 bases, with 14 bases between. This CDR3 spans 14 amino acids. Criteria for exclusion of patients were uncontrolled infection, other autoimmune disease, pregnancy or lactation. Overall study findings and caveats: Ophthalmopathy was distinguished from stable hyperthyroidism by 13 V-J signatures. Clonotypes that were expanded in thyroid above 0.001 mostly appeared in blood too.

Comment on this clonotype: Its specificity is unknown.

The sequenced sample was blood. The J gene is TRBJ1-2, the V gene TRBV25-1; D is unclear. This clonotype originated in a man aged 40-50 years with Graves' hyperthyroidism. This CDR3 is CASSEFGISYGYTF. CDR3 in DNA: TGTGCCAGCAGTGAATTTGGCATCAGCTACGGCTACACCTTC.